The 11 T cell receptor beta chains presented below share a single source sample, sequenced in a study of blood T cell repertoires in COVID-19. The table came from immunoSEQ multiplex PCR; TCRdb's copy has only in-frame clones and leaves some out. The table records around 170,000 clones, about 80% of them present only once. What was sequenced was peripheral blood. All receptors come from a human donor in a cohort sampled during active COVID-19.

This sequence joins TRBV7-9 and TRBJ2-7, with 9 bases matching TRBD1. After removal of 5 bases from V and 4 bases from J, the junction contained 9 bases not matched to a gene. Per the germline V gene, CDR1 is SEHNR and CDR2 is FQNEAQ (reference sequence). The CDR3 consists of 15 residues. CDR3 amino acids: CASSTPGQGNYEQYF. The CDR3 DNA follows: TGTGCCAGCAGCACACCGGGACAGGGCAATTACGAGCAGTACTTC.

This clone was detected a few times. The chain combines TRBV11-3 with TRBJ1-1; 8 bases fit TRBD1. The CDR3 length is 16 residues. CDR1 and CDR2 from the germline V gene are SGHNT and YENEEA. J gave up 5 bases and V 5 bases, and 13 bases lay outside the gene matches. The chain's CDR3 is CASSQRGQGLRTEAFF. The CDR3 nucleotides read TGTGCCAGCAGCCAACGAGGACAGGGTCTCAGGACTGAAGCTTTCTTT.

CDR3 residues: CASSSAGTGYGYTF. CDR3 DNA: TGTGCCAGCAGTTCAGCGGGGACAGGGTATGGCTACACCTTC. The chain employs TRBV28 and TRBJ1-2; 9 bases line up with TRBD1. In germline, CDR1 is MDHEN, CDR2 SYDVKM. Unmatched junction bases numbered 5, after V lost 4 bases and J lost 5 bases. This CDR3 is 14 amino acids long.

The chain combines TRBV28 with TRBJ1-2, with 7 bases identical to TRBD1. Trimming took 8 bases from V and 5 from J; bases not matched to a gene: 5. The CDR3 is 12 residues long. Looked up from germline, CDR1 is MDHEN and CDR2 is SYDVKM. The CDR3 here is CASGTASYGYTF. CDR3 DNA sequence: TGTGCCAGCGGGACAGCCTCTTATGGCTACACCTTC.

The rearrangement joins TRBV7-3 to TRBJ2-5; D remains unclear. This CDR3 comprises 14 residues. V lost 6 bases and J lost 4, with 15 bases in between. CDR1 is SGHTA and CDR2 is FQGTGA in the germline V gene. Here the CDR3 reads CASSLPGFGETQYF. Written as DNA, the CDR3 is TGTGCCAGCAGTCTCCCAGGTTTCGGAGAGACCCAGTACTTC.

This chain links TRBV25-1 with TRBJ1-6, with a possible D match to TRBD1 (5 bases). The CDR3 length is 18 residues. Trimming removed 3 bases from V and 0 bases from J, with 15 bases in between. Germline-derived CDR1 and CDR2 are MGHDK and SYGVNS. DNA of the CDR3: TGTGCCAGCAGTGATTCCGGACACCTAGGCTCCTATAATTCACCCCTCCACTTT. This gives the protein CASSDSGHLGSYNSPLHF.

A few counts support this clone. The chain couples TRBV3-1 (or the pseudogene TRBV3-2) to TRBJ2-7; a weak D match, TRBD1 (6 bases). Germline V lookup: CDR1 LGHDT, CDR2 YNNKEL (reference sequence). The V gene lost 1 base and the J gene lost 6 bases, with 10 bases spanning the gap. The CDR3 is made up of 13 amino acids. CDR3 sequence reads: CASSQAAGVEQYF. CDR3 bases: TGTGCCAGCAGCCAAGCGGCAGGGGTCGAGCAGTACTTC.

The rearrangement uses TRBV28 and TRBJ1-3; D call uncertain. This CDR3 has 14 residues. V was shortened by 6 bases and J by 4 bases, with 13 bases between the two germline ends. Germline CDR1 is MDHEN and CDR2 is SYDVKM. Here the CDR3 DNA reads TGTGCCAGCAGGCCCCCCGGGGTCGGAAACACCATATATTTT. The encoded protein is CASRPPGVGNTIYF.

The chain uses TRBV5-4 and TRBJ1-4, with a weak D call TRBD1 (5 bases). Trimming removed 0 bases from V and 5 bases from J, with 14 bases in between. This CDR3 spans 16 amino acids. The germline V gene has CDR1 SGHNT and CDR2 YYREEE (reference sequence). The CDR3 DNA is TGTGCCAGCAGCTTGGGAGGGCGGGGGTCCAATGAAAAACTGTTTTTT. This gives the protein CASSLGGRGSNEKLFF.

This clone was seen a few times. The chain carries TRBV28 and TRBJ1-3, with 7 bases fitting TRBD1. The ends lost 7 bases at V and 5 bases at J; junction bases unmatched: 5. The length of the CDR3 is 13 residues. CDR1 is MDHEN, CDR2 SYDVKM, per germline. The CDR3 sequence is CASKQGTRNTIYF. CDR3 in DNA: TGTGCCAGCAAACAGGGGACCCGAAACACCATATATTTT.

This chain links TRBV4-2 with TRBJ1-3; D remains unclear. Trimming cost V 5 bases and J 0 bases, with 11 bases left between them. Per germline, CDR1 LGHNA and CDR2 YNFKEQ. This CDR3 contains 15 residues. This CDR3 reads CASSVEGLSGNTIYF. For the CDR3, the DNA is TGTGCCAGCAGCGTAGAAGGACTCTCTGGAAACACCATATATTTT.